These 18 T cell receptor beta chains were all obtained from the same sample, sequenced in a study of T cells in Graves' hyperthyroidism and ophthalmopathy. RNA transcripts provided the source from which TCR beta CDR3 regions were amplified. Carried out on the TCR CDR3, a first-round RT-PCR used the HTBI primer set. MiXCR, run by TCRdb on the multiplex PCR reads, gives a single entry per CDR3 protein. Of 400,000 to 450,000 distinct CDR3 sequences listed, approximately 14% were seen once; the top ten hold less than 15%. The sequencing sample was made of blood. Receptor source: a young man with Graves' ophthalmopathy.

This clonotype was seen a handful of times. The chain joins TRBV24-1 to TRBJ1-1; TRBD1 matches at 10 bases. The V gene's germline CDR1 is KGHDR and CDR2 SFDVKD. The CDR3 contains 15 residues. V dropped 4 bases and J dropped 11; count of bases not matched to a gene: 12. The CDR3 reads CATSDPTGTGEEAFF. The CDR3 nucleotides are TGTGCCACCAGTGACCCCACTGGGACAGGGGAGGAGGCTTTCTTT.

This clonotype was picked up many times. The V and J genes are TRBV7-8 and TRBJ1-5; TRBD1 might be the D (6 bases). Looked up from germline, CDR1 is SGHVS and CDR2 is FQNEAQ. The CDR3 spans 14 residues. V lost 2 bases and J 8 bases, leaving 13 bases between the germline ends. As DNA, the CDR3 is TGTGCCAGCAGCTTAAGGGGGGGAGGGGAGCCCCAGCATTTT. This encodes CASSLRGGGEPQHF.

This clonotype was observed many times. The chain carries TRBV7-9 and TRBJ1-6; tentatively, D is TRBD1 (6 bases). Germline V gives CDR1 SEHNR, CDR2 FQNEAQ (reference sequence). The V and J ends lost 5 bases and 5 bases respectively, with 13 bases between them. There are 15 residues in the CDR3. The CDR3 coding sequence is TGTGCCAGCAGCCCCCGGGCAGGGGATAATTCACCCCTCCACTTT. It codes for CASSPRAGDNSPLHF.

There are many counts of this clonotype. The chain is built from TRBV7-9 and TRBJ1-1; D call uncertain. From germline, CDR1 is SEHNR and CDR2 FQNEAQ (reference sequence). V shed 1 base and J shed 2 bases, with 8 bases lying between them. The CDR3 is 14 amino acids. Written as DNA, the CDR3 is TGTGCCAGCAGCTTAGTGTCAGTAAACACTGAAGCTTTCTTT. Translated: CASSLVSVNTEAFF.

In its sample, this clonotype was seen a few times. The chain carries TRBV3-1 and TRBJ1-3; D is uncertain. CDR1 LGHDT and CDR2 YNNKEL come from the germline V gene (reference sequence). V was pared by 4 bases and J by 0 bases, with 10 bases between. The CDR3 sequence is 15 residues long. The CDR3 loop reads CASSLPPNSGNTIYF. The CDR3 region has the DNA TGTGCCAGCAGCCTTCCGCCCAACTCTGGAAACACCATATATTTT. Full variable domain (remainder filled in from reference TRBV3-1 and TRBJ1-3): DTAVSQTPKYLVTQMGNDKSIKCEQNLGHDTMYWYKQDSKKFLKIMFSYNNKELIINETVPNRFSPKSPDKAHLNLHINSLELGDSAVYFCASSLPPNSGNTIYFGEGSWLTVV.

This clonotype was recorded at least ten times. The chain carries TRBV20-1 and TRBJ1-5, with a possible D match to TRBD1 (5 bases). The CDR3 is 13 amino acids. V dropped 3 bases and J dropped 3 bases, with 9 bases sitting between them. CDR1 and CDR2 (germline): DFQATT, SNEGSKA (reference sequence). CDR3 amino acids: CSASSGANQPQHF. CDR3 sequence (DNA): TGCAGTGCTAGTAGCGGGGCCAATCAGCCCCAGCATTTT.

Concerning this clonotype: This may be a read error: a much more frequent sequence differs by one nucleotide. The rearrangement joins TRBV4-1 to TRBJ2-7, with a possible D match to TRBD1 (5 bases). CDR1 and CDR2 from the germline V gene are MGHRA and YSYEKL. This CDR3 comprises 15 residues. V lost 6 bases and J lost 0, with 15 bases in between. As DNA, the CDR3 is TGCGCCAGCAGGACCTACAGGCATCCCTCCTACGAGCAGTACTTC. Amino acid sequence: CASRTYRHPSYEQYF.

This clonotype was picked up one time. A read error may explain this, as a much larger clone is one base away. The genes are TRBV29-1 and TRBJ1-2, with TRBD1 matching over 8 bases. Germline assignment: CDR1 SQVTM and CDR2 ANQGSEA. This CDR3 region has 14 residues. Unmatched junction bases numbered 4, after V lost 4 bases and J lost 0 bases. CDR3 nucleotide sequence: TGCAGCGTTGTCGGACAGGGTGCTAACTATGGCTACACCTTC. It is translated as CSVVGQGANYGYTF. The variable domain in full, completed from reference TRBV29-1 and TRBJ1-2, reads SAVISQKPSRDICQRGTSLTIQCQVDSQVTMMFWYRQQPGQSLTLIATANQGSEATYESGFVIDKFPISRPNLTFSTLTVSNMSPEDSSIYLCSVVGQGANYGYTFGSGTRLTVV.

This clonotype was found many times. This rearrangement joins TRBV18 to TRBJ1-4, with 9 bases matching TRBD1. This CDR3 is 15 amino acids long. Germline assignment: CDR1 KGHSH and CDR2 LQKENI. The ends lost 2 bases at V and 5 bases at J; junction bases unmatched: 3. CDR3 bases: TGTGCCAGCTCACCAAACGACAGGGGGAATGAAAAACTGTTTTTT. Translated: CASSPNDRGNEKLFF.

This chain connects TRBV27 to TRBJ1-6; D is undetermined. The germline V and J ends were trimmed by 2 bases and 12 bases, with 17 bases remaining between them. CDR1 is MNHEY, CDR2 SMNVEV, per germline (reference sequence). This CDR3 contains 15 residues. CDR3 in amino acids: CASSLTSAGRVPLHF. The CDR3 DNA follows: TGTGCCAGCAGTTTAACATCTGCCGGGAGGGTACCCCTCCACTTT.

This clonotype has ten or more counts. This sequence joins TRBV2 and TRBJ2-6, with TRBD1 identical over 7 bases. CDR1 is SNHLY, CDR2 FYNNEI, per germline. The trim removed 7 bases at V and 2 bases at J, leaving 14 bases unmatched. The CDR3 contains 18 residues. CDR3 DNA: TGTGCCAGCACCAGAAGGGTTACAGGGGATGCTGGGGCCAACGTCCTGACTTTC. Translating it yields CASTRRVTGDAGANVLTF.

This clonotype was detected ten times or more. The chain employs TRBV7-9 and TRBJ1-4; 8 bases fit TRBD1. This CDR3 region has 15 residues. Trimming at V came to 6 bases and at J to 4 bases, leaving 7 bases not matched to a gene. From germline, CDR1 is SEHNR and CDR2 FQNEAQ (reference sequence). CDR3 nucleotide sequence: TGTGCCAGCAGAGCCGGGACAGGTCTTAATGAAAAACTGTTTTTT. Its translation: CASRAGTGLNEKLFF.

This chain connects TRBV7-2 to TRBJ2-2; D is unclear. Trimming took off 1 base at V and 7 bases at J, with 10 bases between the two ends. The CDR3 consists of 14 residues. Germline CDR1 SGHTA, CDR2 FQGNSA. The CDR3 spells CASSLVESYGELFF. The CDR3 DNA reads TGTGCCAGCAGCTTAGTGGAGTCCTACGGGGAGCTGTTTTTT.

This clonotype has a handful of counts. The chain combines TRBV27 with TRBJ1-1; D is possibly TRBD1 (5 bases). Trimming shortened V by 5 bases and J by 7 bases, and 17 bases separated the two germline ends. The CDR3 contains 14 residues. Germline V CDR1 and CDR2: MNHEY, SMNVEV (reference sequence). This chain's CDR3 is CASSPFGGEYEAFF. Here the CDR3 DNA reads TGTGCCAGCAGTCCCTTCGGAGGGGAGTATGAAGCTTTCTTT.

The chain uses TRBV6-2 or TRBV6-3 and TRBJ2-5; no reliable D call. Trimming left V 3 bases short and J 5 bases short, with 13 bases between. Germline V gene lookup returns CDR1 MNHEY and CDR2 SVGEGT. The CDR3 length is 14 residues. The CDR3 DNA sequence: TGTGCCAGCAGTTATGATTGGAGTAGCGAGACCCAGTACTTC. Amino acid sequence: CASSYDWSSETQYF.

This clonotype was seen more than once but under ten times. CDR3 in amino acids: CATSAGGMNTEAFF. The CDR3 DNA reads as TGTGCCACCAGCGCTGGTGGCATGAACACTGAAGCTTTCTTT. This sequence joins TRBV15 and TRBJ1-1, with no clear D. Trimming pared 5 bases from V and 0 bases from J, leaving 10 bases between. Germline V gene sequence: CDR1 LNHNV, CDR2 YYDKDF (reference sequence). The CDR3 covers 14 residues.

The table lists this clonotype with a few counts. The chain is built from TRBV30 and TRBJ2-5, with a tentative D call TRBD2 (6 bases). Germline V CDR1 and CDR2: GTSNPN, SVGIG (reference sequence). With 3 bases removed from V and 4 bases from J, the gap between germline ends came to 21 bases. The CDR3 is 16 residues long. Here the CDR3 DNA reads TGTGCCTGGAGCCATAGCGGAGGGGTATTTGGAGAGACCCAGTACTTC. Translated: CAWSHSGGVFGETQYF.

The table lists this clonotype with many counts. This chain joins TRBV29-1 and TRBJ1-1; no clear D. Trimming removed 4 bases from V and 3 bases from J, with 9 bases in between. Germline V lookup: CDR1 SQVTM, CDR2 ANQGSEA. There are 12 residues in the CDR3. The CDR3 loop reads CSVGSGYTEAFF. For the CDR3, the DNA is TGCAGCGTTGGGAGCGGATACACTGAAGCTTTCTTT.